One and the same sample provided the 13 T cell receptor beta chains below, sequenced in a study of blood T cell repertoires in COVID-19. Method: immunoSEQ multiplex PCR; TCRdb's copy keeps in-frame clones and lacks some. The profile shows 350,000 or so clones, about 90% of them singletons. Material: PBMCs or T cells enriched from blood (not recorded which). All receptors come from a woman in her twenties or thirties who had been exposed to COVID-19.

In its sample, this clone was seen once. The chain is built from TRBV2 and TRBJ2-1; D might be TRBD2 (5 bases). The CDR3 runs 14 residues. Germline CDR1 is SNHLY and CDR2 is FYNNEI. Trimming took off 4 bases at V and 10 bases at J, with 17 bases between the two ends. CDR3 nucleotides: TGTGCCAGCAGTGCCGGCTCCCCGGGGATGGAGCAGTTCTTC. Protein: CASSAGSPGMEQFF.

The chain carries TRBV5-1 and TRBJ1-2; D not resolved. The V end lost 0 bases, the J end lost 0 bases, and 6 bases lay between the germline ends. This CDR3 contains 14 residues. Germline CDR1 and CDR2: SGHRS and YFSETQ. The CDR3 loop is CASSLVPANYGYTF. Here the CDR3 DNA reads TGCGCCAGCAGCTTGGTTCCGGCTAACTATGGCTACACCTTC.

DNA for the CDR3: TGTGCCAGCAGACGTGTAGGGGGCGGGTCCGAGCAGTACTTC. Its protein product is CASRRVGGGSEQYF. The chain combines TRBV5-6 with TRBJ2-7; 7 bases are a match to TRBD1. The CDR3 runs to 14 residues. The ends lost 5 bases at V and 6 bases at J; junction bases unmatched: 11. The germline V gene encodes CDR1 SGHDT and CDR2 YYEEEE.

CDR3 in amino acids: CASSFQQGNTEAFF. The CDR3 DNA is TGTGCCAGCAGCTTTCAACAGGGCAACACTGAAGCTTTCTTT. The gene calls are TRBV7-9 and TRBJ1-1, with D perhaps TRBD1 (6 bases). The V gene's germline CDR1 is SEHNR and CDR2 FQNEAQ (reference sequence). V was clipped by 3 bases and J by 2 bases, with 10 bases between them. The CDR3 has 14 amino acids. The whole variable domain, filled in from reference TRBV7-9 and TRBJ1-1, reads DTGVSQNPRHKITKRGQNVTFRCDPISEHNRLYWYRQTLGQGPEFLTYFQNEAQLEKSRLLSDRFSAERPKGSFSTLEIQRTEQGDSAMYLCASSFQQGNTEAFFGQGTRLTVV.

The genes are TRBV5-4 and TRBJ2-2, with 7 positions matching TRBD2. CDR3 size: 16 residues. CDR1 and CDR2 (germline): SGHNT, YYREEE (reference sequence). V dropped 0 bases and J dropped 3; count of bases not matched to a gene: 5. DNA for the CDR3: TGTGCCAGCAGCTTGGTTGGTAGCGGGTACACCGGGGAGCTGTTTTTT. Translated, it gives CASSLVGSGYTGELFF.

The sample holds a few counts of this clone. The chain couples TRBV4-1 to TRBJ2-3; D might be TRBD2 (6 bases). Germline-derived CDR1 and CDR2 are MGHRA and YSYEKL. Trimming left V 0 bases short and J 2 bases short, with 18 bases between. The CDR3 is made up of 18 amino acids. DNA for the CDR3: TGCGCCAGCAGCCAAGAGGAGGCTAGCGTCAGATACACAGATACGCAGTATTTT. It codes for CASSQEEASVRYTDTQYF.

The chain has TRBV5-1 and TRBJ1-5; 9 nucleotides match TRBD1. The CDR3 is 15 residues long. The V gene end was trimmed by 5 bases and the J gene end by 5 bases; junction bases not matched to a gene: 8. Germline CDR1 SGHRS, CDR2 YFSETQ. CDR3 region: CASRGGGQGDQPQHF. CDR3 coding DNA: TGCGCCAGCAGGGGTGGGGGACAGGGTGATCAGCCCCAGCATTTT.

Only a few counts were recorded for this clone. The chain carries TRBV28 and TRBJ1-2, with 10 bases fitting TRBD1. The germline V gene has CDR1 MDHEN and CDR2 SYDVKM. This CDR3 is 15 amino acids long. V shed 5 bases and J 3 bases; nucleotides not matched to a gene: 6. The CDR3 DNA reads as TGTGCCAGCAGTCAGGGACAGGGGCGACACTATGGCTACACCTTC. Amino acid sequence: CASSQGQGRHYGYTF.

This chain links TRBV9 with TRBJ1-2, with 8 bases fitting TRBD1. Trimming removed 0 bases from V and 8 bases from J; junction bases left unmatched: 9. The CDR3 totals 15 residues. Germline CDR1 SGDLS, CDR2 YYNGEE. CDR3 coding DNA: TGTGCCAGCAGCGTAGGAGACAGGGGTTCAGAAGGCTACACCTTC. Residues: CASSVGDRGSEGYTF. The full variable domain, with the rest looked up from reference TRBV9 and TRBJ1-2, is DSGVTQTPKHLITATGQRVTLRCSPRSGDLSVYWYQQSLDQGLQFLIQYYNGEERAKGNILERFSAQQFPDLHSELNLSSLELGDSALYFCASSVGDRGSEGYTFGSGTRLTVV.

The chain joins TRBV3-1 (or the pseudogene TRBV3-2) to TRBJ1-2; D gene unclear. The V and J ends lost 4 bases and 7 bases respectively, with 13 bases between them. The CDR3 sequence is 13 residues long. Germline V gene sequence: CDR1 LGHDT, CDR2 YNNKEL (reference sequence). The CDR3 region has the DNA TGTGCCAGCAGCCGCCTGAGGGTAGGTGGCTACACCTTC. Protein sequence: CASSRLRVGGYTF.

The chain has TRBV28 and TRBJ2-6, with D perhaps matching TRBD2 (5 bases). The CDR3 runs 16 residues. Germline CDR1 is MDHEN and CDR2 is SYDVKM. The V gene lost 6 bases and the J gene lost 2 bases, with 14 bases spanning the gap. The CDR3 here is CASRPPAGAGANVLTF. CDR3 DNA: TGTGCCAGCAGACCTCCTGCCGGGGCTGGGGCCAACGTCCTGACTTTC.

This clone was found once. The rearrangement uses TRBV27 and TRBJ2-5, with D possibly being TRBD1 (5 bases). CDR1 is MNHEY and CDR2 is SMNVEV in the germline V gene (reference sequence). The CDR3 length is 15 residues. The V gene lost 6 bases and the J gene lost 1 base, with 15 bases spanning the gap. The CDR3 is CASSDLKDSQETQYF. The DNA for the CDR3 is TGTGCCAGCAGCGACCTCAAAGACAGCCAAGAGACCCAGTACTTC.

The genes are TRBV27 and TRBJ2-2; D not resolved. Germline V gives CDR1 MNHEY, CDR2 SMNVEV (reference sequence). This CDR3 region has 14 residues. V was pared by 0 bases and J by 1 base, with 3 bases between. The CDR3 DNA reads as TGTGCCAGCAGTTTATCCGGGAACACCGGGGAGCTGTTTTTT. Protein sequence: CASSLSGNTGELFF.